This is a list of T cell receptor beta chains from one sample in a study of cytomegalovirus exposure and HLA in healthy donors. TCRdb's table, derived via immunoSEQ multiplex PCR, lists solely in-frame clones and lacks some. The sample contains roughly 140,000 clones, 60% to 80% of which appear only once. The sequencing input was PBMCs. Every receptor here comes from a woman in her twenties or thirties in good health and CMV-seronegative. Both conserved end residues are part of each CDR3. D genes are given only for firm matches. Part of the rows lack a size; the others show once, few, many or a class for expanded clones.

abundance	v_gene	len	d_gene	j_gene	CDR3aa	CDR3nt
few	TRBV4-1	14	.	TRBJ1-2	CASSQSGQGYGYTF	TGCGCCAGCAGCCAAAGTGGCCAGGGCTATGGCTACACCTTC
.	TRBV27	14	.	TRBJ1-1	CASSLTGLWADAFF	TGTGCCAGCAGTTTAACAGGGCTATGGGCGGATGCTTTCTTT
.	TRBV10-3	14	.	TRBJ1-3	CAISQGPSGNTIYF	TGTGCCATCAGCCAGGGGCCCTCTGGAAACACCATATATTTT
few	TRBV2	12	TRBD1	TRBJ1-1	CASRIRGREAFF	TGTGCCAGCAGAATCAGGGGGCGGGAAGCTTTCTTT
few	TRBV7-2	11	.	TRBJ2-3	CASSLTDTQYF	TGTGCCAGCAGCCTCACAGATACGCAGTATTTT
once	TRBV4-2	16	.	TRBJ2-1	CASSHRRGEGDNEQFF	TGTGCCAGCAGCCACCGCCGGGGTGAGGGTGACAATGAGCAGTTCTTC
.	TRBV18	15	TRBD1	TRBJ2-1	CASSPRTGYDNEQFF	TGTGCCAGCTCACCTCGGACAGGGTACGACAATGAGCAGTTCTTC
.	TRBV5-1	14	TRBD1	TRBJ1-1	CASSLGTGFTEAFF	TGCGCCAGCAGCTTGGGGACAGGGTTCACTGAAGCTTTCTTT
.	TRBV20-1	11	.	TRBJ1-2	CSARNRVGYTF	TGCAGTGCCAGGAACAGGGTCGGCTACACCTTC
once	TRBV19	15	.	TRBJ1-6	CASSIVREGLSPLHF	TGTGCCAGTAGTATAGTCAGGGAGGGACTTTCACCCCTCCACTTT
.	TRBV18	15	TRBD1	TRBJ2-2	CATNPRTGNTGELFF	TGTGCCACCAACCCCCGGACAGGGAACACCGGGGAGCTGTTTTTT
few	TRBV4-1	14	TRBD2	TRBJ2-1	CASSQPRGGEGRFF	TGCGCCAGCAGCCAGCCGCGGGGGGGAGAGGGTAGGTTCTTC
.	TRBV25-1	15	.	TRBJ2-5	CASSEPRGLQETQYF	TGTGCCAGCAGTGAACCGAGAGGGCTACAAGAGACCCAGTACTTC
.	TRBV5-4	16	.	TRBJ2-2	CASSLEGSRNTGELFF	TGTGCCAGCAGCTTGGAGGGGTCTAGAAACACCGGGGAGCTGTTTTTT
.	TRBV5-6	14	.	TRBJ2-5	CASSLVSGEETQYF	TGTGCCAGCAGCTTGGTGTCCGGGGAAGAGACCCAGTACTTC
few	TRBV27	15	.	TRBJ2-5	CASSLLAGSMETQYF	TGTGCCAGCAGTTTATTGGCAGGGTCGATGGAGACCCAGTACTTC
.	TRBV27	15	.	TRBJ1-5	CASATGTGSNQPQHF	TGTGCCAGCGCCACAGGGACGGGGAGCAATCAGCCCCAGCATTTT
.	TRBV6-5	12	.	TRBJ2-1	CASSFTRYEQFF	TGTGCCAGCAGTTTCACTAGATACGAGCAGTTCTTC
.	TRBV27	14	.	TRBJ2-2	CASSLLPDTGELFF	TGTGCCAGCAGTTTATTGCCGGACACCGGGGAGCTGTTTTTT
.	TRBV6-5	15	TRBD1	TRBJ1-5	CASSRQGLFHQPQHF	TGTGCCAGCAGTCGACAGGGTTTATTCCATCAGCCCCAGCATTTT
.	TRBV27	16	TRBD1	TRBJ1-1	CASSFRGRRGTTEAFF	TGTGCCAGCAGTTTCAGGGGGCGGAGGGGAACAACTGAAGCTTTCTTT
.	TRBV7-9	15	TRBD2	TRBJ2-3	CAAWGGSPGTDTQYF	TGTGCCGCCTGGGGGGGAAGTCCAGGCACAGATACGCAGTATTTT
.	TRBV11-2	13	TRBD2	TRBJ2-3	CASSFVPGGTQYF	TGTGCCAGCAGCTTCGTTCCGGGGGGTACGCAGTATTTT
.	TRBV14	15	TRBD2	TRBJ2-5	CASSQGLAGGGTQYF	TGTGCCAGCAGCCAAGGACTAGCGGGGGGTGGAACCCAGTACTTC
.	TRBV6-5	14	.	TRBJ2-3	CASPGGLLTDTQYF	TGTGCCAGCCCGGGGGGCCTTCTCACAGATACGCAGTATTTT
.	TRBV5-4	13	.	TRBJ2-7	CASTSGSSYEQYF	TGTGCCAGCACCTCGGGAAGCTCCTACGAGCAGTACTTC
.	TRBV6-1	14	.	TRBJ1-5	CASSFRQSNQPQHF	TGTGCCAGCAGTTTTAGACAGAGCAATCAGCCCCAGCATTTT
.	TRBV5-1	17	TRBD1	TRBJ1-1	CASGVHGTGLGDTEAFF	TGCGCCAGCGGGGTCCACGGGACAGGATTAGGGGACACTGAAGCTTTCTTT
few	TRBV4-1	15	.	TRBJ2-7	CASSQEGLLSYEQYF	TGCGCCAGCAGCCAAGAGGGACTTCTGTCCTACGAGCAGTACTTC
.	TRBV29-1	13	.	TRBJ1-1	CSVALGGNTEAFF	TGCAGCGTTGCCCTGGGGGGGAACACTGAAGCTTTCTTT
.	TRBV6-5	14	.	TRBJ1-2	CASSYSTGSDGYTF	TGTGCCAGCAGTTACTCTACGGGATCGGATGGCTACACCTTC
.	TRBV19	13	.	TRBJ1-5	CASSIAGNQPQHF	TGTGCCAGTAGTATAGCGGGAAATCAGCCCCAGCATTTT